This TCR beta chain derives from a study of shared clonotypes between healthy human individuals (dated by TCRdb to 2020 to 2022). Study-wide context: A few men and two women, aged 18 to 49 years, made up the cohort. To estimate repertoire size and how much clonotypes are shared between individuals, the study performed deep sequencing of blood TCR repertoires from five healthy adults. Different laboratories and diverse techniques were used to prepare libraries and sequence TCR repertoires, to increase sequencing depth and limit assay-specific biases. Leukapheresis yielded between about 0.85 and 9 billion PBMCs per donor. General study outcomes and caveats: Because the study included a small number of donors, the genetic and exposure-history diversity represented was limited. Only blood was sampled, and tissue TCR repertoires likely differ from those in blood. Pairwise subsampling led to the expectation that sequencing depth would affect the degree of clonotype sharing among donors.

The donors were healthy, HIV-negative adults who had no recently reported acute infections or vaccinations. Every donor was a Caucasian adult living in Nashville, Tennessee, USA. For unsorted samples, roughly 90 million PBMCs were counted, and genomic DNA was extracted using the QIAamp DNA Blood Mini kit. Blood was collected by leukapheresis, and PBMCs were isolated by Ficoll-Histopaque density gradient centrifugation and then cryopreserved in liquid nitrogen vapor phase. From a lookup of the germline V gene, CDR1 and CDR2 are SGHRS and YFSETQ. From the cysteine up to the phenylalanine, the CDR3 has a length of 12 residues. Just CDR3 DNA is preserved here, 36 bases in frame from base 1. The trim is 3 bases for V and 5 bases for J, with a gap of 7 bases between the germline ends. TCR CDR3 regions were amplified from genomic DNA by multiplex PCR using the deep immunoSEQ assay. For each cell subset, the extracted genomic DNA was distributed evenly across all wells of several immunoSEQ 96-well plates, and each plate served as one replicate. For unsorted PBMC, around 300 ng of genomic DNA, equivalent to around 30,000 T cell genomes, went into each replicate PCR. Ten immunoSEQ deep assay plates were used to sequence the unsorted PBMC genomic DNA. The purified libraries were quantified using a Qubit 3.0 fluorometer, sized with a Bioanalyzer 2100, and then quantified again using the KAPA Library Quantification kit. Every immunoSEQ 96-well plate was sequenced on a dedicated single-read 150-cycle Illumina NextSeq 550 flow cell. Per the source publication's procedure: Because the immunoSEQ output included only junctional sequences and no quality scores, the filtering could not be the same as the filtering used for full-length reads. Sequences were annotated with PyIR, a Python wrapper for IgBLAST v1.9, using IMGT germline references to assign V/J genes and CDR3. Reads were filtered out if the reads had weak V/J assignments (E-value above 1e-6), no CDR3, stop codons, out-of-frame junctions, or ambiguous translated residues. V3J clonotypes were defined as sequences sharing the same inferred V gene, J gene, and CDR3 amino acid sequence. Percentage overlap between repertoires was computed as shared unique clonotypes divided by the size of the smaller repertoire. Three approaches were used to assess repertoire richness: RTK rarefaction, the Chao1 estimator, and Recon v2.1 estimates of unobserved clonotypes. TCRdb mirrors the immuneACCESS table, restricted to in-frame sequences. Some clones are absent from its copies; in checked studies, under half trace to an unresolved V gene, and the reason for the others is unknown. The D gene and trimming were derived from the DNA, and the V and J assignments and clone size from that table. This sample gives fewer than 650,000 clones in total; about 79% of them show up just once. Together, the top ten hold approximately 12% of the sample.

Remarks on this clone: The antigen this receptor binds is unknown. The sample holds no much larger clone one base away, and base qualities are not on file.

The receptor comes from a woman in her 40s in good health. Some clones in this sample may be carry-over from other donors' samples. The sample comprised PBMCs. The rearranged segments are TRBV5-1 and TRBJ2-3; a confident D gene designation cannot be given. The DNA is TGCGCCAGCAGCTCTACAGAAGATACGCAGTATTTT. Its protein reads: CASSSTEDTQYF.